This TCR beta chain was identified during a study of post-analysis software for immune sequencing data. The wider study: The disease courses covered relapsing-remitting, secondary progressive and progressive-relapsing multiple sclerosis. Study-level findings and limits: Controls significantly exceeded multiple sclerosis patients in normalized Chao1 diversity. Higher frequency in patients than in controls was seen for about five TRBV segments, with TRBV5-6, TRBV5-1 and TRBV20-1 among them.

CDR1 and CDR2 (germline): SGHKS, YYEKEE (reference sequence). Unmatched junction bases numbered 6, after V lost 4 bases and J lost 3 bases. The CDR3 has 15 amino acids. For this clonotype: Its antigen remains unidentified.

TCR beta cDNA libraries had unique molecular identifiers. TCRdb passed the PCR reads through MiXCR, listing each CDR3 protein once. There are 250,000 to 300,000 distinct CDR3 sequences in the sample; about 38% occur only once, and under 5.5% lies in the top ten. What was sequenced was blood. The chain uses TRBV5-5 and TRBJ2-7; 11 bases line up with TRBD2. The origin of this receptor is a girl aged 10 to 17 with multiple sclerosis. CDR3 protein: CASSRMGLADYEQYF. The CDR3 nucleotides are TGTGCCAGCAGCCGCATGGGACTAGCGGACTACGAGCAGTACTTC.